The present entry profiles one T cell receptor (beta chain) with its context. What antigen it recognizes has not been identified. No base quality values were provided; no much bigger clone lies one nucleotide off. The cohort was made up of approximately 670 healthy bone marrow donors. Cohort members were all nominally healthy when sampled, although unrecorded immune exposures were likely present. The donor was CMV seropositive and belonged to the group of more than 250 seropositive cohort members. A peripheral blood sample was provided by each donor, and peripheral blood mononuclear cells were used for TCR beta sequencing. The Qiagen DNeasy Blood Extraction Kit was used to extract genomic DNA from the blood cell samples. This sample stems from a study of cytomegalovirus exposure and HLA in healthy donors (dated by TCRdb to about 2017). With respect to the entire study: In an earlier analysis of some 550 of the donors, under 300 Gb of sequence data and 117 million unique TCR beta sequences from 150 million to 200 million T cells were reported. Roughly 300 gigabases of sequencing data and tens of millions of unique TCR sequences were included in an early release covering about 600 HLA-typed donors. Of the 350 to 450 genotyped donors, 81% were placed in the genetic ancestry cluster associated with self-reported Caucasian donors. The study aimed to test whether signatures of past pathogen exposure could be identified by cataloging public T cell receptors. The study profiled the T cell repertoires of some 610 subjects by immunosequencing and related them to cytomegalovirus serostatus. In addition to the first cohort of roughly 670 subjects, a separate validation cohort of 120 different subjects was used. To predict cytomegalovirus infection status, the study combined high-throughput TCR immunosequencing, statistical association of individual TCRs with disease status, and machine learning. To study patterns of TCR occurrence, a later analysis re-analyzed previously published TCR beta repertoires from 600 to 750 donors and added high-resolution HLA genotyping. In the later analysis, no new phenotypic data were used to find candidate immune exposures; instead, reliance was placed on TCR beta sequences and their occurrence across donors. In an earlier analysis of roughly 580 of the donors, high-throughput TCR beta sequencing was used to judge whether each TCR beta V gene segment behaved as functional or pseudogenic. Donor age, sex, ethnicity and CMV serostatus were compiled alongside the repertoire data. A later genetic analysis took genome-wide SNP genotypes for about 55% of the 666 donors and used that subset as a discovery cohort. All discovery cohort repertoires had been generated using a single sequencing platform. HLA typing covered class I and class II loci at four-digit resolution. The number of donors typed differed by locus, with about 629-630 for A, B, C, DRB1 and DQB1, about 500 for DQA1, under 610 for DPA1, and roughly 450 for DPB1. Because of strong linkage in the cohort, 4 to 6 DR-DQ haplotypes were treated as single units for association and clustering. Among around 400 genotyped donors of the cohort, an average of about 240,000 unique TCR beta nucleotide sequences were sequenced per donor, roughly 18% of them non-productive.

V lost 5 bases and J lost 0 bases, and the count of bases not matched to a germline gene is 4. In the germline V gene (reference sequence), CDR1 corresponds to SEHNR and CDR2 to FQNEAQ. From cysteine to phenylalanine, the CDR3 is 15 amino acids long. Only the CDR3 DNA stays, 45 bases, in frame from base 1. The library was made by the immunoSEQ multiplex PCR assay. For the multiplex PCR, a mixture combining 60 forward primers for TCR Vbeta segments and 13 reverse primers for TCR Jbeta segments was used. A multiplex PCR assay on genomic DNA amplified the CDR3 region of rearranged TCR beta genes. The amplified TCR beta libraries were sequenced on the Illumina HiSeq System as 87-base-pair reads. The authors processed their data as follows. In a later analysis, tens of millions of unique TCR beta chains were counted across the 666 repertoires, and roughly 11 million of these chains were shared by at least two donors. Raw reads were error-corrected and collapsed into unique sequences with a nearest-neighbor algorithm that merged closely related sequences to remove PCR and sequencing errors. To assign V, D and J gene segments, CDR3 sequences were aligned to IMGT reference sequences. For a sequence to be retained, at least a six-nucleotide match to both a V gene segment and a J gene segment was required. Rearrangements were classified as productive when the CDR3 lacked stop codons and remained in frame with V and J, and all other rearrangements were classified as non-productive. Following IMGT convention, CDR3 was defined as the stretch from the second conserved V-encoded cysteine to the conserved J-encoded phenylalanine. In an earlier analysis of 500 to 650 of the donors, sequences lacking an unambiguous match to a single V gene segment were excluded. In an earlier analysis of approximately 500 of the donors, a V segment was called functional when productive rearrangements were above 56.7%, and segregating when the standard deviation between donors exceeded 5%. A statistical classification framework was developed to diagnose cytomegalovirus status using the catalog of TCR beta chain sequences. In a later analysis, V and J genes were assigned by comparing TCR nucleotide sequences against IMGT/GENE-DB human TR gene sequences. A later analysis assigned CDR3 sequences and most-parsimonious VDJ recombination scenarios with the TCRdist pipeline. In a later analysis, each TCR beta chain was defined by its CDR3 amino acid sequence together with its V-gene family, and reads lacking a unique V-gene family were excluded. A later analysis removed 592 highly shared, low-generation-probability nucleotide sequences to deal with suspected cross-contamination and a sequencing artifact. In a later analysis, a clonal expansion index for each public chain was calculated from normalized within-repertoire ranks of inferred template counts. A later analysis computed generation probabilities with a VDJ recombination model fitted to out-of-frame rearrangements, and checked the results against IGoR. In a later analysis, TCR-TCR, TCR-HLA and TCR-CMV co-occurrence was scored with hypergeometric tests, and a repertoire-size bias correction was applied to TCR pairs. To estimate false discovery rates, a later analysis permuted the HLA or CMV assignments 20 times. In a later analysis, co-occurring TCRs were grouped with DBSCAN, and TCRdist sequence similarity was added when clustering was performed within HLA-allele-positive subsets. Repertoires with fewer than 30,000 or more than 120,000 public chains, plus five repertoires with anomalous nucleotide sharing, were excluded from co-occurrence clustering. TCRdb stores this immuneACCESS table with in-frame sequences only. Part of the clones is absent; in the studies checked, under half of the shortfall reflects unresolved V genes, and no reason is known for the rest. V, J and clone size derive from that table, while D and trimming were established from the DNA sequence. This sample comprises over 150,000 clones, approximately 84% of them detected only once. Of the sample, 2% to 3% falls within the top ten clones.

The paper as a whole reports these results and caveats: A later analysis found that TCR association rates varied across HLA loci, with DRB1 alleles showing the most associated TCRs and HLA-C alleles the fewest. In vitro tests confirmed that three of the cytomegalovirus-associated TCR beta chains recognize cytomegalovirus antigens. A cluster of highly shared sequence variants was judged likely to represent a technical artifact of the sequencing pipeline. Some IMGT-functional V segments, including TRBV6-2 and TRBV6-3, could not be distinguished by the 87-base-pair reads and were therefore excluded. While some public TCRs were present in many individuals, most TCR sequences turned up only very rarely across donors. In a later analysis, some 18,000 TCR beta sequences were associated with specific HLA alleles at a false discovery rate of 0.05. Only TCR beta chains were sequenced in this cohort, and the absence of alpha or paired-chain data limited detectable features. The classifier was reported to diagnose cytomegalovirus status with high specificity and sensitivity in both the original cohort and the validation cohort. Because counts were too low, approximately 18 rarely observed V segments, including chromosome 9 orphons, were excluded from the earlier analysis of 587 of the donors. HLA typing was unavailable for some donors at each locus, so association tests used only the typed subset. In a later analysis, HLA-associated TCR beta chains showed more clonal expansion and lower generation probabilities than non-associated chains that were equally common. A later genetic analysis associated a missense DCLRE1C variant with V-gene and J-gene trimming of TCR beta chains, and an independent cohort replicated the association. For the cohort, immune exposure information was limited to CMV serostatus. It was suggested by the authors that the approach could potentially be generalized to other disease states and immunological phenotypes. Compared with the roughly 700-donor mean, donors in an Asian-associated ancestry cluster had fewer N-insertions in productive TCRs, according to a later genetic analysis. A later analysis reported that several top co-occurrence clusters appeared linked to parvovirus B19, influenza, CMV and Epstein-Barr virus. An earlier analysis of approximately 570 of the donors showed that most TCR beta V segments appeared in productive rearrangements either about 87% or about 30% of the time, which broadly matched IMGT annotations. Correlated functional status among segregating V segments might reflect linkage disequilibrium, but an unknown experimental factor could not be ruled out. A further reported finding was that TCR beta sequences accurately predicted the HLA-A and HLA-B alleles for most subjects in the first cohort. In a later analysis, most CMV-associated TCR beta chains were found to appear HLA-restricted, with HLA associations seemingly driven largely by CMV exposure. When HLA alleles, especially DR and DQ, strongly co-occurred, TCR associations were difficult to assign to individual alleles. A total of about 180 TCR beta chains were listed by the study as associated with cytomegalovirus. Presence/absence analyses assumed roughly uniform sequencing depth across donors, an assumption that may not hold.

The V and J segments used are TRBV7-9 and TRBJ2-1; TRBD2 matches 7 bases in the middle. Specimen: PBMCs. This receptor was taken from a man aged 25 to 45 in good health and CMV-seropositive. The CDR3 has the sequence CASSGEGSSYNEQFF. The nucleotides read TGTGCCAGCAGCGGGGAGGGCAGCTCCTACAATGAGCAGTTCTTC.